Included here is one T cell receptor beta chain sequence, with context. The target antigen is unknown. The sample is drawn from a study of T-cell memory formation after mild COVID-19. Study context: TCR clusters were mostly donor specific. Study-wide points: Contracting clones localized mainly to CM and EM when CD4+ and mainly to EMRA when CD8+.

TCRdb analysed the 5' RACE reads with MiXCR anew, one entry per CDR3 protein. This repertoire shows around 110,000 distinct CDR3 sequences, 13% to 15% found once; its top ten account for around two fifths. The germline V and J ends were trimmed by 7 bases and 2 bases, with 9 bases remaining between them. Germline-derived CDR1 and CDR2 are ENHRY and SYGVKD. The CDR3 runs 13 residues. The sequencing input was PBMCs or a T cell subset sorted from them (not recorded which). The chain carries TRBV10-3 and TRBJ1-3, with D perhaps matching TRBD1 (5 bases). The clonotype originates from a man aged 18 to 30 who had mild COVID-19 (a few samples of this study predate the infection). Cell type and time point are not known. The chain's CDR3 is CAINSGPGNTIYF. CDR3 DNA sequence: TGTGCCATCAACTCAGGGCCTGGAAACACCATATATTTT.